This TCR beta chain was captured in a study of blood T cell repertoires in COVID-19. Recovered participants had two consecutive negative NP/OP PCR tests, healthcare professional clearance, or symptom resolution. The repertoire was sequenced with immunoSEQ multiplex PCR; TCRdb's copy has only in-frame clones and lacks some. The table has roughly 250,000 clones, 80% to 90% seen once. In this sample, this clone turned up once. There are 15 residues in the CDR3. Trimming pared 7 bases from V and 5 bases from J, leaving 17 bases between. Germline V gene data show CDR1 as KGHSH and CDR2 as LQKENI. The rearrangement uses TRBV18 and TRBJ2-2, with a possible D match to TRBD2 (6 bases). The receptor's source is a man between 35 and 55 years old who had recovered from COVID-19. The sample was PBMCs or T cells enriched from blood (not recorded which). Here the CDR3 DNA reads TGTGCCAGCTTCACTCGGAGGGGCGGAACCGGGGAGCTGTTTTTT. Its protein product is CASFTRRGGTGELFF.